Presented here are 16 T cell receptor beta chains from one specimen sequenced in a study of cytomegalovirus exposure and HLA in healthy donors. 13 Jbeta primers and 60 Vbeta primers were used for the PCR. Sequenced by immunoSEQ multiplex PCR; TCRdb stores in-frame clones only, minus some. The sample carries 150,000 to 200,000 clones, around 84% recorded once. The sequenced sample consisted of PBMCs. The receptors derive from a woman aged 18-29 years in good health and CMV-seronegative.

The rearrangement uses TRBV7-2 and TRBJ2-7, with 9 bases that match TRBD2. The CDR3 sequence is 14 residues long. The junction had 4 bases not matched to a gene; V was cut back by 1 base and J by 6 bases. Germline CDR1 reads SGHTA; CDR2 reads FQGNSA. This CDR3 reads CASSLELAGTEQYF. CDR3 bases: TGTGCCAGCAGCTTAGAGCTAGCGGGGACCGAGCAGTACTTC.

The chain combines TRBV6-5 with TRBJ1-2, with a weak D call TRBD1 (6 bases). The CDR3 runs to 13 residues. Trimming pared 2 bases from V and 4 bases from J, leaving 8 bases between. Germline-derived CDR1 and CDR2 are MNHEY and SVGAGI. In DNA, the CDR3 is TGTGCCAGCAGTTACGACAGGTTCTATGGCTACACCTTC. Amino acids: CASSYDRFYGYTF.

This clone appeared a single time. The chain has TRBV6-1 and TRBJ1-5; D is undetermined. Germline lookup yields CDR1 MNHNS and CDR2 SASEGT. The V end was cut by 4 bases, the J end by 4 bases, with 5 bases between. The CDR3 runs to 12 residues. In DNA, the CDR3 is TGTGCCAGCAGTGCGAGGAATCAGCCCCAGCATTTT. Its translation: CASSARNQPQHF.

V and J are TRBV7-3 and TRBJ1-1; tentative D call: TRBD1 (5 bases). V gave up 2 bases and J gave up 1 base, with 8 bases separating them. The V gene's germline CDR1 is SGHTA and CDR2 FQGTGA. This CDR3 contains 14 residues. Here the CDR3 DNA reads TGTGCCAGCAGCTTATATGGGGCGAACACTGAAGCTTTCTTT. It codes for CASSLYGANTEAFF.

The rearrangement joins TRBV7-8 to TRBJ1-1; 8 bases map to TRBD1. Germline assignment: CDR1 SGHVS and CDR2 FQNEAQ. V lost 5 bases and J lost 1; bases outside the gene matches: 3. The CDR3 sequence is 14 residues long. CDR3 residues: CASSAGQANTEAFF. CDR3 bases: TGTGCCAGCAGCGCGGGACAGGCGAACACTGAAGCTTTCTTT.

There are a few counts of this clone. DNA for the CDR3: TGTGCCAGCAGTGAAAATCGCGTCAGGGGAAATTCACCCCTCCACTTT. Its protein is CASSENRVRGNSPLHF. V is TRBV2 and J is TRBJ1-6, with D maybe TRBD1 (6 bases). This CDR3 has 16 amino acids. V lost 2 bases and J lost 7, with 15 bases in between. Per the germline V gene, CDR1 is SNHLY and CDR2 is FYNNEI.

The gene calls are TRBV5-4 and TRBJ1-2; 11 nucleotides align to TRBD1. The CDR3 totals 14 residues. Germline lookup yields CDR1 SGHNT and CDR2 YYREEE (reference sequence). The V and J ends lost 3 bases and 5 bases, in that order; junction bases with no gene match: 3. The CDR3 here is CASSWTGGAYGYTF. The CDR3 DNA follows: TGTGCCAGCAGCTGGACAGGGGGCGCGTATGGCTACACCTTC.

This chain uses TRBV30 with TRBJ2-1; 7 bases are shared with TRBD2. The CDR3 totals 12 residues. J gave up 9 bases and V 1 base, and 3 bases lay outside the gene matches. Germline CDR1 is GTSNPN and CDR2 is SVGIG (reference sequence). The CDR3 sequence: CAWSGTGGEQFF. DNA for the CDR3: TGTGCCTGGAGTGGGACGGGGGGTGAGCAGTTCTTC.

The rearrangement links TRBV7-2 to TRBJ2-3, with TRBD2 matching 13 bases. V was pared by 5 bases and J by 2 bases, with 4 bases of the junction left unmatched. Germline V gene data show CDR1 as SGHTA and CDR2 as FQGNSA. CDR3 length: 16 residues. The CDR3 DNA is TGTGCCAGCAGCCGCGGGACTAGCGGGGTCACAGATACGCAGTATTTT. Its protein product is CASSRGTSGVTDTQYF.

The chain uses TRBV5-4 and TRBJ2-2, with D possibly TRBD2 on 5 matching bases. This CDR3 spans 14 amino acids. With 4 bases removed from V and 7 bases from J, the gap between germline ends came to 14 bases. Germline CDR1 reads SGHNT; CDR2 reads YYREEE (reference sequence). The CDR3 DNA reads TGTGCCAGCAGCACGGACTCCCGAAACGGGGAGCTGTTTTTT. It translates to CASSTDSRNGELFF.

The V gene is TRBV6-6, the J gene TRBJ1-4; TRBD1 agrees at 11 bases. The CDR3 has 14 residues. Losses at the gene ends were 8 bases for V and 7 bases for J; bases not matched to a gene: 6. Germline V gene data show CDR1 as MNHNY and CDR2 as SVGAGI (reference sequence). CDR3 DNA: TGTGCCAGCCGCCTCGGGACAGGGGGTGAAAAACTGTTTTTT. This sequence encodes CASRLGTGGEKLFF.

This clone appeared once. The chain uses TRBV18 and TRBJ2-1, with 8 positions matching TRBD2. There are 19 residues in the CDR3. V lost 0 bases, J lost 8 bases, and 18 bases stayed unmatched. CDR1 KGHSH and CDR2 LQKENI come from the germline V gene. The CDR3 sequence is CASSPPSLGSAGEGDEQFF. CDR3 nucleotides: TGTGCCAGCTCACCACCATCCCTCGGGTCAGCGGGGGAGGGGGATGAGCAGTTCTTC.

The rearrangement uses TRBV28 and TRBJ1-1; no clear D. V lost 5 bases to trimming and J lost 6 bases, with 16 bases between them. Germline CDR1 and CDR2: MDHEN and SYDVKM. This CDR3 is 14 amino acids long. The DNA for the CDR3 is TGTGCCAGCAGTCCCCTGCAGTTGGCCCCTGAAGCTTTCTTT. Translating gives CASSPLQLAPEAFF. The variable domain in full, completed from reference TRBV28 and TRBJ1-1, reads DVKVTQSSRYLVKRTGEKVFLECVQDMDHENMFWYRQDPGLGLRLIYFSYDVKMKEKGDIPEGYSVSREKKERFSLILESASTNQTSMYLCASSPLQLAPEAFFGQGTRLTVV.

The chain recombines TRBV7-9 with TRBJ1-4; 8 nucleotides align to TRBD1. V shed 5 bases and J 4 bases; nucleotides not matched to a gene: 6. This CDR3 contains 15 residues. The V gene's germline CDR1 is SEHNR and CDR2 FQNEAQ (reference sequence). Written as DNA, the CDR3 is TGTGCCAGCAGCCCTGGGACAGGAATTAATGAAAAACTGTTTTTT. This encodes CASSPGTGINEKLFF.

This clone occurred once. J is TRBJ1-1 and V is TRBV27; D gene unclear. This CDR3 has 14 residues. V gave up 1 base and J gave up 2 bases, with 8 bases separating them. From germline, CDR1 is MNHEY and CDR2 SMNVEV (reference sequence). CDR3 DNA: TGTGCCAGCAGTTTATATGCGGATAACACTGAAGCTTTCTTT. It translates to CASSLYADNTEAFF.

This clone was seen just once. The chain is built from TRBV30 and TRBJ1-3, with no clear D. This CDR3 contains 12 residues. Trimming pared 2 bases from V and 8 bases from J, leaving 10 bases between. CDR1 and CDR2 (germline): GTSNPN, SVGIG (reference sequence). This CDR3 is CAWSSPGDTIYF. CDR3 nucleotide sequence: TGTGCCTGGAGTTCCCCCGGAGACACCATATATTTT. Full variable domain (outside the CDR3, taken from reference TRBV30 and TRBJ1-3): SQTIHQWPATLVQPVGSPLSLECTVEGTSNPNLYWYRQAAGRGLQLLFYSVGIGQISSEVPQNLSASRPQDRQFILSSKKLLLSDSGFYLCAWSSPGDTIYFGEGSWLTVV.